This entry lists 31 T cell receptor beta chains sequenced from one sample in a study of CD8+ T cells in alopecia areata. Sequencing templates came from extracted RNA that was reverse transcribed into cDNA. Produced via immunoSEQ multiplex PCR; TCRdb's table is partial and in-frame only. The top ten hold approximately 19% of the sample, which has about 150,000 clones, around 50% seen once. Source: CD8+ T cells sorted from blood, taken at week 0. Receptors originate from a human donor with alopecia areata.

The table lists this clone with many counts. The chain is built from TRBV19 and TRBJ2-3; D is unclear. V was clipped by 6 bases and J by 2 bases, with 12 bases between them. The CDR3 runs 14 residues. Germline assignment: CDR1 LNHDA and CDR2 SQIVND (reference sequence). The CDR3 DNA sequence: TGTGCCAGTAGCGAGACACGGTACACAGATACGCAGTATTTT. Its translation is CASSETRYTDTQYF.

This CDR3 reads CASSSDRPHEQYF. The CDR3 nucleotides are TGTGCCAGCAGCTCCGACAGGCCCCACGAGCAGTACTTC. The V call is TRBV7-2, the J call TRBJ2-7; tentatively, D is TRBD1 (6 bases). Trimming pared 4 bases from V and 5 bases from J, leaving 12 bases between. The CDR3 spans 13 residues. Germline assignment: CDR1 SGHTA and CDR2 FQGNSA. Using reference TRBV7-2 and TRBJ2-7 for the parts outside the CDR3, the full variable domain is GAGVSQSPSNKVTEKGKDVELRCDPISGHTALYWYRQSLGQGLEFLIYFQGNSAPDKSGLPSDRFSAERTGGSVSTLTIQRTQQEDSAVYLCASSSDRPHEQYFGPGTRLTVT.

This sequence joins TRBV28 and TRBJ2-1, with D hard to call. The CDR3 runs 13 residues. V gave up 1 base and J gave up 3 bases, with 4 bases separating them. The germline gives CDR1 MDHEN, CDR2 SYDVKM. CDR3 amino acids: CASSLSSYNEQFF. The CDR3 DNA reads TGTGCCAGCAGTTTATCCAGCTACAATGAGCAGTTCTTC.

In its sample, this clone was seen a few times. This chain joins TRBV7-6 and TRBJ2-7, with no clear D. The V end lost 5 bases, the J end lost 3 bases, and 32 bases lay between the germline ends. CDR1 SGHVS and CDR2 FNYEAQ come from the germline V gene. The CDR3 consists of 20 residues. The CDR3 is CASSPQPLRRASAGFYEQYF. The CDR3 DNA reads TGTGCCAGCAGCCCCCAGCCTCTCCGTCGCGCGAGCGCCGGGTTCTACGAGCAGTACTTC.

This chain uses TRBV4-3 with TRBJ1-5, with D unresolved. Germline V CDR1 and CDR2: LGHNA, YSLEER. V shed 1 base and J shed 5 bases, with 6 bases lying between them. The CDR3 spans 13 residues. CDR3 bases: TGCGCCAGCAGCCAAGCAGAGTATCAGCCCCAGCATTTT. Encoded protein: CASSQAEYQPQHF.

This rearrangement joins TRBV29-1 to TRBJ2-2; D not resolved. Germline values: CDR1 SQVTM, CDR2 ANQGSEA. The length of the CDR3 is 11 residues. V lost 7 bases and J 6 bases, leaving 9 bases between the germline ends. In nucleotides, the CDR3 is TGCAGCGCTTTGTTTTCCGGGGAGCTGTTTTTT. Translation gives CSALFSGELFF.

This clone was observed a few times. V gene TRBV6-5 combines with J gene TRBJ2-2, with a possible D match to TRBD2 (5 bases). The CDR3 spans 14 residues. V dropped 5 bases and J dropped 0 bases, with 7 bases sitting between them. Per the germline V gene, CDR1 is MNHEY and CDR2 is SVGAGI. CDR3 nucleotides: TGTGCCAGCAGTGAGGGCGCGAACACCGGGGAGCTGTTTTTT. Residues: CASSEGANTGELFF.

The gene calls are TRBV13 and TRBJ2-5; D call uncertain. CDR1 is PRHDT, CDR2 FYEKMQ, per germline (reference sequence). This CDR3 is 15 amino acids long. V lost 0 bases, J lost 0 bases, and 8 bases lay in between. The DNA for the CDR3 is TGTGCCAGCAGCTTAGGGTCGGCGGACCAAGAGACCCAGTACTTC. Translating it yields CASSLGSADQETQYF.

This clone turned up a few times. The gene calls are TRBV13 and TRBJ2-3; TRBD1 matches 8 bases. Per germline, CDR1 PRHDT and CDR2 FYEKMQ (reference sequence). Trimming took 5 bases from V and 2 from J; bases not matched to a gene: 9. CDR3 size: 16 residues. CDR3 nucleotide sequence: TGTGCCAGCAGCGGACGACAGGGGATTAACACAGATACGCAGTATTTT. Its translation is CASSGRQGINTDTQYF.

This clone came up a few times. The chain links TRBV9 to TRBJ1-5, with D unclear. This CDR3 has 13 residues. The V end was cut by 2 bases, the J end by 0 bases, with 3 bases between. Germline CDR1 and CDR2: SGDLS and YYNGEE. The CDR3 region has the DNA TGTGCCAGCAGCGTGACTAGCAATCAGCCCCAGCATTTT. Protein sequence: CASSVTSNQPQHF.

The rearrangement joins TRBV6-6 to TRBJ2-7; D gene unclear. The germline V and J ends were trimmed by 3 bases and 4 bases, with 4 bases remaining between them. CDR1 and CDR2 from the germline V gene are MNHNY and SVGAGI (reference sequence). The CDR3 runs 11 residues. The DNA for the CDR3 is TGTGCCAGCAGTTATAGGTACGAGCAGTACTTC. The encoded protein is CASSYRYEQYF.

This clone appeared a few times. The rearrangement uses TRBV29-1 and TRBJ2-3; no firm D call. Trimming left V 4 bases short and J 2 bases short, with 13 bases between. The CDR3 totals 14 residues. CDR1 is SQVTM and CDR2 is ANQGSEA in the germline V gene. CDR3 sequence (DNA): TGCAGCGTTGCCACTATTGAGGTCACAGATACGCAGTATTTT. Protein sequence: CSVATIEVTDTQYF.

V and J are TRBV9 and TRBJ2-4, with D possibly being TRBD2 (6 bases). Germline CDR1 and CDR2: SGDLS and YYNGEE. The CDR3 runs 16 residues. The ends were cut back, 0 bases at V and 2 bases at J, with 12 bases in the middle. The CDR3 loop reads CASSVAGGLSKNIQYF. Here the CDR3 DNA reads TGTGCCAGCAGCGTAGCTGGGGGACTTTCCAAAAACATTCAGTACTTC.

This clone was recorded a few times. The chain has TRBV29-1 and TRBJ1-2, with unresolved D. In germline, CDR1 is SQVTM, CDR2 ANQGSEA. This CDR3 has 16 residues. V shed 0 bases and J shed 4 bases, with 18 bases lying between them. The CDR3 DNA sequence: TGCAGCGTTGAAGATTATCCGAGCCCCGGAGGCTATGGCTACACCTTC. It codes for CSVEDYPSPGGYGYTF.

This clone was found a few times. The chain carries TRBV4-1 and TRBJ2-4; 7 bases align to TRBD1. The CDR3 length is 15 residues. The germline gives CDR1 MGHRA, CDR2 YSYEKL. Trimming cost V 2 bases and J 1 base; bases outside gene matches: 2. DNA for the CDR3: TGCGCCAGCAGCCAATTACAGGGGGCCAAAAACATTCAGTACTTC. Protein: CASSQLQGAKNIQYF.

This clone was detected only a few times. This sequence joins TRBV27 and TRBJ2-2; 9 bases match TRBD2. Per the germline V gene, CDR1 is MNHEY and CDR2 is SMNVEV (reference sequence). The CDR3 runs to 16 residues. Trimming cost V 2 bases and J 4 bases; bases outside gene matches: 5. CDR3 bases: TGTGCCAGCAGTTTAGGGCTAGCGGGGAGCACCGGGGAGCTGTTTTTT. It specifies CASSLGLAGSTGELFF.

The gene calls are TRBV6-1 and TRBJ2-1, with 7 bases aligning to TRBD1. Per the germline V gene, CDR1 is MNHNS and CDR2 is SASEGT. This CDR3 is 13 amino acids long. The V gene end was trimmed by 5 bases and the J gene end by 6 bases; junction bases not matched to a gene: 4. CDR3 sequence reads: CASSHRGGNEQFF. CDR3 coding DNA: TGTGCCAGCAGTCACAGGGGTGGCAATGAGCAGTTCTTC.

V usage is TRBV6-6 and J usage is TRBJ2-2; D is unclear. V lost 6 bases to trimming and J lost 7 bases, with 9 bases between them. CDR3 size: 12 residues. Germline lookup yields CDR1 MNHNY and CDR2 SVGAGI (reference sequence). The CDR3 coding sequence is TGTGCCAGCAGCCCAGGTGGCGGGGAGCTGTTTTTT. Its translation: CASSPGGGELFF.

The chain combines TRBV6-1 with TRBJ2-5; D gene unclear. Germline V lookup: CDR1 MNHNS, CDR2 SASEGT. The CDR3 is 11 amino acids. The V end was cut by 0 bases, the J end by 5 bases, with 1 base between. The CDR3 sequence: CASSEAETQYF. The CDR3 bases are TGTGCCAGCAGTGAAGCGGAGACCCAGTACTTC.

V gene TRBV7-2 combines with J gene TRBJ2-3; no clear D. Germline V CDR1 and CDR2: SGHTA, FQGNSA. Trimming shortened V by 10 bases and J by 0 bases, and 14 bases separated the two germline ends. The CDR3 consists of 14 residues. CDR3 region: CATGGRFSTDTQYF. The CDR3 coding sequence is TGTGCCACCGGCGGTAGGTTCAGCACAGATACGCAGTATTTT.

In regard to this clone: Germline is not matched at one junction end, which may reflect a read error. The V call is TRBV29-1, the J call TRBJ1-1; no definite D call. The CDR3 has 10 amino acids. Looked up from germline, CDR1 is SQVTM and CDR2 is ANQGSEA. The DNA of the CDR3 is TGCAGCGTTGAAGATCGGGGTGGGGACTTT. Translation: CSVEDRGGDF. The variable domain in full, completed from reference TRBV29-1 and TRBJ1-1, reads SAVISQKPSRDICQRGTSLTIQCQVDSQVTMMFWYRQQPGQSLTLIATANQGSEATYESGFVIDKFPISRPNLTFSTLTVSNMSPEDSSIYLCSVEDRGGDFGQGTRLTVV.

The rearrangement uses TRBV15 and TRBJ2-1; weak D call: TRBD1 (6 bases). This CDR3 region has 16 residues. The V and J ends lost 0 bases and 10 bases respectively, with 19 bases between them. Germline V gene sequence: CDR1 LNHNV, CDR2 YYDKDF (reference sequence). The CDR3, as DNA: TGTGCCACCAGCAGAGAACGTCTCGCCAGAGGGGGAGAGCAGTTCTTC. This encodes CATSRERLARGGEQFF.

The CDR3 DNA reads TGTGCCAGCAGCGTTAACAGCGACCAAGAGACCCAGTACTTC. This sequence encodes CASSVNSDQETQYF. The gene calls are TRBV9 and TRBJ2-5; D unresolved. The CDR3 length is 14 residues. V lost 2 bases and J lost 0, with 8 bases in between. The germline gives CDR1 SGDLS, CDR2 YYNGEE.

The chain employs TRBV5-6 and TRBJ2-2; D uncertain. The CDR3 contains 12 residues. V was cut by 3 bases and J by 8 bases, with 8 bases left in between. Germline-derived CDR1 and CDR2 are SGHDT and YYEEEE. DNA for the CDR3: TGTGCCAGCAGCTCCCGGCCAGGGGAGCTGTTTTTT. It is translated as CASSSRPGELFF.

The rearrangement links TRBV7-6 to TRBJ2-5, with D perhaps being TRBD1 or TRBD2 (5 bases each). V lost 5 bases, J lost 3 bases, and 13 bases lay in between. Germline V CDR1 and CDR2: SGHVS, FNYEAQ. The CDR3 consists of 14 residues. The CDR3 DNA follows: TGTGCCAGCAGCGCCGGGACGGCAAAAGAGACCCAGTACTTC. Translated: CASSAGTAKETQYF. Full variable domain (remainder filled in from reference TRBV7-6 and TRBJ2-5): GAGVSQSPRYKVTKRGQDVALRCDPISGHVSLYWYRQALGQGPEFLTYFNYEAQQDKSGLPNDRFSAERPEGSISTLTIQRTEQRDSAMYRCASSAGTAKETQYFGPGTRLLVL.

This clone appeared a single time. The chain recombines TRBV9 with TRBJ2-3; 7 nucleotides agree with TRBD1. CDR1 is SGDLS and CDR2 is YYNGEE in the germline V gene. There are 15 residues in the CDR3. Losses at the gene ends were 4 bases for V and 6 bases for J; bases not matched to a gene: 11. The CDR3 coding sequence is TGTGCCAGCAGCTCCGGAAGGGGGCCGGTGGATACGCAGTATTTT. The encoded protein is CASSSGRGPVDTQYF.

This clone was counted only a few times. The chain employs TRBV10-3 and TRBJ2-3, with TRBD2 identical over 7 bases. CDR3 size: 17 residues. The trim removed 4 bases at V and 0 bases at J, leaving 10 bases unmatched. From germline, CDR1 is ENHRY and CDR2 SYGVKD. CDR3 coding DNA: TGTGCCATCAGTGGACCGTGGGGGGGAGCTAGCACAGATACGCAGTATTTT. Protein sequence: CAISGPWGGASTDTQYF.

The chain combines TRBV7-6 with TRBJ2-1; weak D call: TRBD2 (6 bases). This CDR3 is 16 amino acids long. Germline loops: CDR1 SGHVS, CDR2 FNYEAQ. V lost 4 bases, J lost 4 bases, and 17 bases lay in between. CDR3 loop: CASSSGGASGYNEQFF. The CDR3 nucleotides are TGTGCCAGCAGCTCCGGAGGGGCCTCAGGATACAATGAGCAGTTCTTC.

J is TRBJ2-7 and V is TRBV5-6; no reliable D call. V was clipped by 4 bases and J by 0 bases, with 14 bases between them. This CDR3 contains 15 residues. Per germline, CDR1 SGHDT and CDR2 YYEEEE. CDR3 residues: CASSTEKRSSYEQYF. CDR3 DNA: TGTGCCAGCAGCACGGAAAAACGGAGCTCCTACGAGCAGTACTTC.

The rearrangement uses TRBV5-4 and TRBJ1-1; D is ambiguous. The CDR3 spans 13 residues. CDR1 and CDR2 (germline): SGHNT, YYREEE (reference sequence). Trimming took off 1 base at V and 7 bases at J, with 11 bases between the two ends. The CDR3 region is CASSLSSAGEAFF. The CDR3 coding sequence is TGTGCCAGCAGCTTGTCGAGCGCCGGTGAAGCTTTCTTT.

This clone has just a few counts. This chain joins TRBV7-6 and TRBJ2-7, with 8 nucleotides matching TRBD2. V lost 7 bases to trimming and J lost 4 bases; unmatched junction nucleotides: 9. The CDR3 runs 14 residues. CDR1 and CDR2 from the germline V gene are SGHVS and FNYEAQ. CDR3 nucleotides: TGTGCCAGCACCCCGGCACTAGCGGCATACGAGCAGTACTTC. Translation: CASTPALAAYEQYF.